This T cell receptor (beta chain) was recovered during a study of T cells after somatic rescue of genetic block. Sequencing used immunoSEQ multiplex PCR; TCRdb keeps in-frame clones, though not all of them. This table holds roughly 71,000 clones, approximately 90% found once. CDR1 MDHEN and CDR2 SYDVKM come from the germline V gene. V lost 5 bases and J 3 bases, leaving 17 bases between the germline ends. The CDR3 spans 16 residues. The J gene is TRBJ1-5, the V gene TRBV28; D may be TRBD1 (5 bases). This receptor was taken from a man aged 25 to 40. The sequencing input was peripheral blood mononuclear cells (PBMCs). Here the CDR3 reads CASSPGLPWTNQPQHF. The CDR3 bases are TGTGCCAGCAGTCCGGGACTCCCGTGGACCAATCAGCCCCAGCATTTT.